This TCR beta chain comes out of a study of cytomegalovirus exposure and HLA in healthy donors. Study information: Early released data comprised around 79 million unique TCRs from HLA-typed donors.

The PCR used 60 Vbeta and 13 Jbeta primers. TCRdb's copy holds only in-frame clones and misses some; the assay was immunoSEQ multiplex PCR. Among approximately 90,000 clones listed, around 75% were seen once. CDR1 SGHRS and CDR2 YFSETQ come from the germline V gene. V was trimmed by 4 bases and J by 0 bases, leaving 10 bases between them. The CDR3 has 14 residues. Notes on the study in general: Certain indistinguishable V segments, among them TRBV6-2 and TRBV6-3, were excluded. Earlier analysis found most TCR beta V segments productive about 90% or about 30% of the time.

In the case of this clone: Its target is not known.

What was sequenced was PBMCs. The receptor's source is a man aged 35-49 years in good health and CMV-seronegative. The rearrangement links TRBV5-1 to TRBJ1-1, with TRBD1 as a possible D gene (6 bases). CDR3 residues: CASSEGTLNTEAFF. DNA for the CDR3: TGCGCCAGCAGCGAGGGGACACTGAACACTGAAGCTTTCTTT. The variable domain in full, with the rest retrieved from reference TRBV5-1 and TRBJ1-1, is KAGVTQTPRYLIKTRGQQVTLSCSPISGHRSVSWYQQTPGQGLQFLFEYFSETQRNKGNFPGRFSGRQFSNSRSEMNVSTLELGDSALYLCASSEGTLNTEAFFGQGTRLTVV.